This TCR beta chain is from a study of T cells in Graves' hyperthyroidism and ophthalmopathy. Study-wide points: Blood samples included most of the expanded thyroid clonotypes exceeding 0.001.

The CDR3 regions of TCR beta were amplified from RNA transcripts. The HTBI primer set served for first-round RT-PCR of the TCR CDR3. MiXCR, run by TCRdb on the multiplex PCR reads, gives a single entry per CDR3 protein. The sample includes 300,000 to 500,000 distinct CDR3 sequences, around 15% of them seen just once. This CDR3 spans 12 amino acids. CDR1 is SQVTM, CDR2 ANQGSEA, per germline. The V end was cut by 6 bases, the J end by 3 bases, with 12 bases between. This clonotype was counted a few times. As yet, its antigen is unknown. The source material was blood. The chain uses TRBV29-1 and TRBJ2-7, with D perhaps TRBD2 (5 bases). This TCR was recovered from a man between 50 and 59 years old with Graves' ophthalmopathy. CDR3 protein: CSVTPEGYEQYF. The CDR3 DNA is TGCAGCGTAACCCCCGAGGGCTACGAGCAGTACTTC.